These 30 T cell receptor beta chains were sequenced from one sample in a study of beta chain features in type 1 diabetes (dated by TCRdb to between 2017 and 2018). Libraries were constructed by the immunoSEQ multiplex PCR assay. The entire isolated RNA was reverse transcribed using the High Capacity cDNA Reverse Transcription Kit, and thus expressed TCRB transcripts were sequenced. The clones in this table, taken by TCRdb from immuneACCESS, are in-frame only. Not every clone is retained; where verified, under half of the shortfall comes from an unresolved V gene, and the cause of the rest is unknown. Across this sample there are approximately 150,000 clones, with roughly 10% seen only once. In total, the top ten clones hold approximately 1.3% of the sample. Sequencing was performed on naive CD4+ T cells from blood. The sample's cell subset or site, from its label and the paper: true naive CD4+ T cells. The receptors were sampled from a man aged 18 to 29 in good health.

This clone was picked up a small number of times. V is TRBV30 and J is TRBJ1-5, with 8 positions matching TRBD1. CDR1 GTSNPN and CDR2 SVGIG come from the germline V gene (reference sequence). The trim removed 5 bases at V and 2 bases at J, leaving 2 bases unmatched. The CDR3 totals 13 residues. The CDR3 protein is CAWSDRGNQPQHF. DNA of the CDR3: TGTGCCTGGTCGGACAGGGGCAATCAGCCCCAGCATTTT.

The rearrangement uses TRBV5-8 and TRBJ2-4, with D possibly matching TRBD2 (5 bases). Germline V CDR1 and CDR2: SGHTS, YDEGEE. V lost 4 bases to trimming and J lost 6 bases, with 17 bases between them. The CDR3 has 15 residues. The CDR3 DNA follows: TGTGCCAGCAGCACCTCCTCCGGGGTTGGAAACATTCAGTACTTC. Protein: CASSTSSGVGNIQYF.

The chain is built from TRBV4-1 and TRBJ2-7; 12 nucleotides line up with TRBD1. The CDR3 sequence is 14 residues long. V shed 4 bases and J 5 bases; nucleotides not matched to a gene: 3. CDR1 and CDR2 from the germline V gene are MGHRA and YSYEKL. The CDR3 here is CASSRGTGGDEQYF. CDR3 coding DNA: TGCGCCAGCAGCCGTGGGACAGGGGGCGACGAGCAGTACTTC.

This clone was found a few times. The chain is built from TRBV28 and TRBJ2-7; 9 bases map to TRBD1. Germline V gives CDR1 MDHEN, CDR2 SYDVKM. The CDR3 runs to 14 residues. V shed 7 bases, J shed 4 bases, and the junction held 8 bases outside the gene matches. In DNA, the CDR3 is TGTGCCAGCACCGGCGACAGGGGGACTTACGAGCAGTACTTC. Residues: CASTGDRGTYEQYF.

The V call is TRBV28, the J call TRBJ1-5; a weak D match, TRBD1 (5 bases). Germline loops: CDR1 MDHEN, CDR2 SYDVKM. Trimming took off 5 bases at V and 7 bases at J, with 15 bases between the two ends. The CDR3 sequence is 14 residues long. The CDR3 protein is CASSLAGVAQPQHF. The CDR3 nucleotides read TGTGCCAGCAGTCTAGCGGGGGTCGCGCAGCCCCAGCATTTT.

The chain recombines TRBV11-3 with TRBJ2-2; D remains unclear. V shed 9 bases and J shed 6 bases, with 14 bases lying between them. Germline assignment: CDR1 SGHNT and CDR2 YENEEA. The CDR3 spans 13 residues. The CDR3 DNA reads TGTGCCAGTGCCCACTCAGGATCCGGGGAGCTGTTTTTT. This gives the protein CASAHSGSGELFF.

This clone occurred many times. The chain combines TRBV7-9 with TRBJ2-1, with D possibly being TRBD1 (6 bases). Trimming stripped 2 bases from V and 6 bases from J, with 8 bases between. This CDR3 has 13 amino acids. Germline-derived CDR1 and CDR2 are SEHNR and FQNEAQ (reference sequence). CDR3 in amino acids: CASSLQGFNEQFF. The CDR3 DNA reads TGTGCCAGCAGCTTACAGGGGTTCAATGAGCAGTTCTTC.

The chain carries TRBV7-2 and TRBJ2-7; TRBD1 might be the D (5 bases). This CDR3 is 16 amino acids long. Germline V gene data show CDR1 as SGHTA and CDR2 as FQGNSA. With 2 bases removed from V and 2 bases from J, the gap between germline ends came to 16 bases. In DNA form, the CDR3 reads TGTGCCAGCAGCTTACAGATGTATACAGGAACCTACGAGCAGTACTTC. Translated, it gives CASSLQMYTGTYEQYF.

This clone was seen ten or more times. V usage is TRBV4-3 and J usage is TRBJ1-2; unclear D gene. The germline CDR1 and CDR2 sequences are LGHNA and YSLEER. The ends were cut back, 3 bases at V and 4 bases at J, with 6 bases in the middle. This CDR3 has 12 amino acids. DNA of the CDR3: TGCGCCAGCAGCCACCGCAGCTATGGCTACACCTTC. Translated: CASSHRSYGYTF.

CDR3 nucleotide sequence: TGTGCCAGCAGCAAAGTCAACGGGGGTTGTGGCTACACCTTC. Amino acids: CASSKVNGGCGYTF. V gene TRBV21-1 combines with J gene TRBJ1-2. TRBV21-1 is tagged as a pseudogene. The CDR3 contains 14 residues.

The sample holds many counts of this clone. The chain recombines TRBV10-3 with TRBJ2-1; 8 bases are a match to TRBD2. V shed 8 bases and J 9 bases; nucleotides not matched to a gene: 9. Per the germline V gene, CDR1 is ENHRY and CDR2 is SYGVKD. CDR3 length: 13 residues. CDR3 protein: CAIAGLAWGEQFF. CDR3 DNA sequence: TGTGCCATCGCCGGACTAGCTTGGGGTGAGCAGTTCTTC.

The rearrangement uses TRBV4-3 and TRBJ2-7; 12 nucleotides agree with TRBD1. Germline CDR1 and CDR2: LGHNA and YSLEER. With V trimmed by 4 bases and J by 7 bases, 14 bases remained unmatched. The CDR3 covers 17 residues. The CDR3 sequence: CASSRTGGGQGAREQYF. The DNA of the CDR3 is TGCGCCAGCAGCCGGACGGGGGGGGGACAGGGGGCAAGGGAGCAGTACTTC.

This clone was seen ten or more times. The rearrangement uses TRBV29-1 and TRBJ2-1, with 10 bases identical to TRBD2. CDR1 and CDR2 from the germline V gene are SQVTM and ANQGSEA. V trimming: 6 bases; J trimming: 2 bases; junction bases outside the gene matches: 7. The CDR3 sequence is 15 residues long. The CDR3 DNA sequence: TGCAGCGTCCTGACTAGCGGGTACACCTACAATGAGCAGTTCTTC. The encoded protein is CSVLTSGYTYNEQFF.

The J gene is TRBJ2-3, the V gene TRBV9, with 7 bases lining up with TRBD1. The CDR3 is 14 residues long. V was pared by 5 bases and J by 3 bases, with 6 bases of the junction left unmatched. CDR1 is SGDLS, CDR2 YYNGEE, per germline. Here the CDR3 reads CASSQTGSTDTQYF. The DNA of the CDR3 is TGTGCCAGCAGTCAGACAGGGTCAACAGATACGCAGTATTTT.

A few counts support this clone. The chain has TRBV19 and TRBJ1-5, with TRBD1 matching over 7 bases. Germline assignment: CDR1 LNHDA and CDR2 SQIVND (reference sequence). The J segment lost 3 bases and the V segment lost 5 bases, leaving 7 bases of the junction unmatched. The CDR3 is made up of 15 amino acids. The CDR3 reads CASSPNRGNNQPQHF. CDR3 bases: TGTGCCAGTAGTCCTAACAGGGGTAACAATCAGCCCCAGCATTTT.

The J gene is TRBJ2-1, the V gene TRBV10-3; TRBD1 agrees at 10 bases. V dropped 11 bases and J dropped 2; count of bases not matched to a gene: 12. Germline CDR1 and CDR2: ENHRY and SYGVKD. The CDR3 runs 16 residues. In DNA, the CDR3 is TGTGCCGCTTTGGACAGGGGGGGATTTACCTACAATGAGCAGTTCTTC. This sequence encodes CAALDRGGFTYNEQFF.

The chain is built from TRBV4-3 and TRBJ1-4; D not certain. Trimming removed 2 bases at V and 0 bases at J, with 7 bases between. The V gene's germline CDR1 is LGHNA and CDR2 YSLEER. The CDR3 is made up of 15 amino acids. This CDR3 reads CASSQSTSTNEKLFF. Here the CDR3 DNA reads TGCGCCAGCAGCCAAAGTACATCAACTAATGAAAAACTGTTTTTT.

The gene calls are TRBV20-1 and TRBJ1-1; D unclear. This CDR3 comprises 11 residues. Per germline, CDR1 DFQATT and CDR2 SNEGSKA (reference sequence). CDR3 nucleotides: TGCAGGGGAGAACTAATTACTGAAGCTTTCTTT. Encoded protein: CRGELITEAFF.

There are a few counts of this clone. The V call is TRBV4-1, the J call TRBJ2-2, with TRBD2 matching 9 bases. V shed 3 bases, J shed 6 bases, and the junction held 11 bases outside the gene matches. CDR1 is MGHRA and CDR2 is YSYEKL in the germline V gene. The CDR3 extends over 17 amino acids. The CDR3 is CASSQRTDLAGSGELFF. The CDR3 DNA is TGCGCCAGCAGCCAGCGGACCGATCTAGCGGGGTCCGGGGAGCTGTTTTTT.

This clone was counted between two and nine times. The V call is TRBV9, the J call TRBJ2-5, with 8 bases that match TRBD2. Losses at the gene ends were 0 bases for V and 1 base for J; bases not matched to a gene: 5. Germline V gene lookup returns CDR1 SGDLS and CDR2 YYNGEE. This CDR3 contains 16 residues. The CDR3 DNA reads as TGTGCCAGCAGCGTAGGGGTCGGGGGGGGCCAAGAGACCCAGTACTTC. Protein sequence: CASSVGVGGGQETQYF.

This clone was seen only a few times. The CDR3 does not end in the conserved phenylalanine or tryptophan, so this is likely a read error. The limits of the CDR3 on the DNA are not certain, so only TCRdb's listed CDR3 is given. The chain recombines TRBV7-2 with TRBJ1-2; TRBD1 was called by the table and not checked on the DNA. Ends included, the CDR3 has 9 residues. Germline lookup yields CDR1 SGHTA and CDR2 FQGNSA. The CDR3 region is CAGRTDSLL.

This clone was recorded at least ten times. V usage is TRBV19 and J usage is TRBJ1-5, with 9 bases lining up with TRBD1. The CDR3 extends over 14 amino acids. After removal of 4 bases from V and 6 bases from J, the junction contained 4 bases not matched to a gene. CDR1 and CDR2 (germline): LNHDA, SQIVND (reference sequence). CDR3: CASSTGTGTQPQHF. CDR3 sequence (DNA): TGTGCCAGTAGTACTGGGACAGGGACTCAGCCCCAGCATTTT.

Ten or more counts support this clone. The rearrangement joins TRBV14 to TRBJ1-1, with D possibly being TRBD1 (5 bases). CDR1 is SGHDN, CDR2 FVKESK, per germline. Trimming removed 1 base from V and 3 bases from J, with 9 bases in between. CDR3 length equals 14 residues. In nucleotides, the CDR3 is TGTGCCAGCAGCCAAGCCAGGGCTTACACTGAAGCTTTCTTT. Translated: CASSQARAYTEAFF.

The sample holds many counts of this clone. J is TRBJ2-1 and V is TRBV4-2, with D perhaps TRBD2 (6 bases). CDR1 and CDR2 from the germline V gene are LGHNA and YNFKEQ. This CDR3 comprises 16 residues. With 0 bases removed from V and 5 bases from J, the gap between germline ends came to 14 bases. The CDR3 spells CASSQDQLARNNEQFF. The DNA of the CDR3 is TGTGCCAGCAGCCAAGATCAGCTAGCGAGAAACAATGAGCAGTTCTTC.

CDR3 nucleotides: TGTGCCAGCTCACCACCGGTGGCGCAGGGGAGCTACGAGCAGTACTTC. It translates to CASSPPVAQGSYEQYF. V usage is TRBV18 and J usage is TRBJ2-7, with a tentative D call TRBD1 (6 bases). V lost 0 bases to trimming and J lost 3 bases, with 15 bases between them. The CDR3 loop spans 16 amino acids. Germline CDR1 reads KGHSH; CDR2 reads LQKENI.

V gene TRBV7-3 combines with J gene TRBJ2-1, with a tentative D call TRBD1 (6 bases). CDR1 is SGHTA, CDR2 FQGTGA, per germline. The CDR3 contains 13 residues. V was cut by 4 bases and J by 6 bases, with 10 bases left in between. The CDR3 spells CASSSGTLNEQFF. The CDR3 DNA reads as TGTGCCAGCAGCTCCGGGACACTCAATGAGCAGTTCTTC.

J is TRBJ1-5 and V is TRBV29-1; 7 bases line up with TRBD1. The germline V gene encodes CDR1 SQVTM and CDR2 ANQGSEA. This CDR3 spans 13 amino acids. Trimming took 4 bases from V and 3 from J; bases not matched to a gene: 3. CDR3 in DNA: TGCAGCGTTGTAGACAGGGTCAATCAGCCCCAGCATTTT. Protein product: CSVVDRVNQPQHF.

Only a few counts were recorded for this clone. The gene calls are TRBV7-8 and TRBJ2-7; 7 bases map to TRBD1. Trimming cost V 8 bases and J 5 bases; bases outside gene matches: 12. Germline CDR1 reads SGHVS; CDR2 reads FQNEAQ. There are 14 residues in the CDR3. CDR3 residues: CASANVTGRNEQYF. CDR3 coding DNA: TGTGCCAGCGCGAATGTGACAGGGCGAAACGAGCAGTACTTC. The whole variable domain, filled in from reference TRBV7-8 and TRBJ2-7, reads GAGVSQSPRYKVAKRGQDVALRCDPISGHVSLFWYQQALGQGPEFLTYFQNEAQLDKSGLPSDRFFAERPEGSVSTLKIQRTQQEDSAVYLCASANVTGRNEQYFGPGTRLTVT.

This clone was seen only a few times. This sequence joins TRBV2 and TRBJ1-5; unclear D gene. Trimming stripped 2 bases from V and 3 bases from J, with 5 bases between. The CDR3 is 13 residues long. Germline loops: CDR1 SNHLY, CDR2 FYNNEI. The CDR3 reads CASSEFINQPQHF. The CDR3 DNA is TGTGCCAGCAGTGAATTCATCAATCAGCCCCAGCATTTT.

The DNA for the CDR3 is TGTGCCAGTAGTCCCCGGGAAAACGACTCTGGAAACACCATATATTTT. Translation gives CASSPRENDSGNTIYF. J is TRBJ1-3 and V is TRBV19; D is ambiguous. V was clipped by 5 bases and J by 0 bases, with 14 bases between them. CDR1 and CDR2 (germline): LNHDA, SQIVND (reference sequence). The CDR3 is 16 residues long.